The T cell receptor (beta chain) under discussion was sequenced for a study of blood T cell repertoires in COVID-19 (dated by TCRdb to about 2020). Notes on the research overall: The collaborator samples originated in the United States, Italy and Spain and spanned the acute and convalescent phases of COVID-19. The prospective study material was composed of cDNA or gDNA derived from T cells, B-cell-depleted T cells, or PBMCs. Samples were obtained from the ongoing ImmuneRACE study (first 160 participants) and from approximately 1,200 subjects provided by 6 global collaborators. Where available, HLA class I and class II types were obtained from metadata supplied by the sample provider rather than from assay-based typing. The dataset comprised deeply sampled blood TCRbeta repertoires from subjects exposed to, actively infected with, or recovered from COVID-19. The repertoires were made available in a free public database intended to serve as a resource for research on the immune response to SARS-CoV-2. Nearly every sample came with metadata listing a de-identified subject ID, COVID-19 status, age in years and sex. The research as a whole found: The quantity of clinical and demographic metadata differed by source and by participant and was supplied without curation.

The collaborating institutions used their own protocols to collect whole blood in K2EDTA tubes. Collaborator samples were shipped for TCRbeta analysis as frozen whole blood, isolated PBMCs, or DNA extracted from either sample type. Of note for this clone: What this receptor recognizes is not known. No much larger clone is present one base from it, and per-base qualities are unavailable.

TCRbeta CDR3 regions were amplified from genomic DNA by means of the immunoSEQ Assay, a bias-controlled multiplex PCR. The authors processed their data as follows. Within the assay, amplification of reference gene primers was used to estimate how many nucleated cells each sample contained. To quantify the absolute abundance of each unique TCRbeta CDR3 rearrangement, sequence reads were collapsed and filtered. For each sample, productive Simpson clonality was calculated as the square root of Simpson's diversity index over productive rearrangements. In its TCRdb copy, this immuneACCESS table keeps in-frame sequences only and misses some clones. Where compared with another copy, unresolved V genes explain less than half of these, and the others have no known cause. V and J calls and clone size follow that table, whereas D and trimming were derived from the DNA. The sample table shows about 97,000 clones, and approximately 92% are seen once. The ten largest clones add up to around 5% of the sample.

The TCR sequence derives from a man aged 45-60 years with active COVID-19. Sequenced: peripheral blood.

The CDR3 corresponds to CASSSGLAGVSYEQYF. The bases read TGTGCCAGCAGCTCTGGACTAGCGGGAGTCTCCTACGAGCAGTACTTC. Here the chain combines TRBV28 and TRBJ2-7; 13 nucleotides in the junction match TRBD2. Unmatched junction bases come to 5, with V trimmed by 6 bases and J by 0 bases. CDR1 and CDR2 (MDHEN, SYDVKM) derive from the germline V gene. Its CDR3 holds 16 amino acids, cysteine through phenylalanine. CDR3 DNA only is kept here, 48 bases in frame from base 1.